Reported below is one TCR beta chain. What it binds is unknown. A universal primer site was incorporated via template switching, and the cDNA contained unique molecular identifiers. Each CDR3 protein gets one entry after TCRdb re-called the 5' RACE reads with MiXCR. The data contain about 530,000 distinct CDR3 sequences, 13% to 15% of them singletons. Germline V CDR1 and CDR2: KGHSH, LQKENI. This CDR3 is 15 amino acids long. V was cut by 6 bases and J by 3 bases, with 17 bases left in between. Every donor was a healthy Caucasian. This specimen comes from a study of identical twins. Study-level results: Abundant cord blood beta clonotypes carried fewer insertions; memory repertoires showed none.

These data were likewise used in another study, on yellow fever vaccine responses in identical twins.

Sequences were obtained from CD4+ T cells sorted from blood. The J gene is TRBJ1-1, the V gene TRBV18, with D maybe TRBD1 (5 bases). The receptor comes from a woman between 18 and 29 years old in good health. CDR3: CASSPAQGLDTEAFF. CDR3 nucleotides: TGTGCCAGCTCCCCGGCGCAGGGATTGGACACTGAAGCTTTCTTT. Combining the CDR3 with reference TRBV18 and TRBJ1-1 gives the whole variable domain NAGVMQNPRHLVRRRGQEARLRCSPMKGHSHVYWYRQLPEEGLKFMVYLQKENIIDESGMPKERFSAEFPKEGPSILRIQQVVRGDSAAYFCASSPAQGLDTEAFFGQGTRLTVV.